This T cell receptor beta chain was recorded in a study of patients and donors after allogeneic stem cell transplantation. Many counts were recorded for this clonotype. In germline, CDR1 is SGHAT, CDR2 FQNNGV. The V end was cut by 3 bases, the J end by 0 bases, with 9 bases between. This CDR3 is 15 amino acids long. From the RT-PCR reads, TCRdb called clonotypes with MiXCR, one entry per CDR3 protein. The data show 25,000 to 30,000 distinct CDR3 sequences, around 7.4% seen once. This chain uses TRBV11-2 with TRBJ1-3, with D perhaps TRBD1 (6 bases). Sequencing used blood, either unsorted or a sorted T cell fraction (not recorded which). This receptor was identified in a human donor who was either an allogeneic HSCT recipient or a stem cell or donor lymphocyte infusion donor (not recorded which). It is not recorded whose cells these are; they may come from a transplant donor. CDR3 sequence reads: CASSFGTPSGNTIYF. Here the CDR3 DNA reads TGTGCCAGCAGCTTCGGGACACCCTCTGGAAACACCATATATTTT.